Each of the 27 T cell receptor beta chains below was sequenced from the same sample in a study of graft-versus-host responses after intestinal transplantation. The repertoire was sequenced with immunoSEQ multiplex PCR; TCRdb's copy has only in-frame clones and lacks some. The sample carries 4,500 to 5,000 clones, 65% to 80% recorded once. Graft samples were processed, releasing intraepithelial and lamina propria lymphocytes. The source was ileum tissue, collected around 120 days after intestinal transplantation. The origin of the receptors is a human patient who received an intestinal transplant, so some T cells may come from the graft donor.

This chain joins TRBV7-6 and TRBJ2-2; 8 positions match TRBD1. With 3 bases clipped from V and 6 bases from J, the junction kept 6 bases outside the gene matches. The CDR3 runs 15 residues. CDR1 and CDR2 from the germline V gene are SGHVS and FNYEAQ. Here the CDR3 DNA reads TGTGCCAGCAGCTTTGGACAGGGCATCCCCGGGGAGCTGTTTTTT. It translates to CASSFGQGIPGELFF.

The V gene is TRBV6-1, the J gene TRBJ2-7, with D perhaps given as TRBD1 or TRBD2 (6 bases each). The germline V gene has CDR1 MNHNS and CDR2 SASEGT. The V end lost 7 bases, the J end lost 2 bases, and 12 bases lay between the germline ends. This CDR3 contains 13 residues. CDR3 region: CASMGGQTYEQYF. The DNA of the CDR3 is TGTGCCAGCATGGGGGGACAAACCTACGAGCAGTACTTC.

The chain has TRBV28 and TRBJ2-5, with D hard to call. The V gene lost 3 bases and the J gene lost 2 bases, with 7 bases spanning the gap. CDR3 length equals 13 residues. Germline values: CDR1 MDHEN, CDR2 SYDVKM. In DNA form, the CDR3 reads TGTGCCAGCAGTTTTTCCGGTCAAGAGACCCAGTACTTC. It specifies CASSFSGQETQYF.

This clone was detected a few times. This may come from a read error, since a much larger clone is one base off. The rearrangement joins TRBV9 to TRBJ1-3; a possible D gene is TRBD1 (5 bases). This CDR3 has 16 amino acids. The germline V and J ends were trimmed by 3 bases and 4 bases, with 17 bases remaining between them. The germline V gene has CDR1 SGDLS and CDR2 YYNGEE. Here the CDR3 DNA reads TGTGCCAGCAGCGCCGGGACGGCCCCCTCGGGAAACACCATATATTTT. It yields the protein CASSAGTAPSGNTIYF.

This chain links TRBV11-2 with TRBJ2-3; TRBD2 matches 10 bases. CDR1 SGHAT and CDR2 FQNNGV come from the germline V gene. This CDR3 region has 15 residues. The ends lost 2 bases at V and 1 base at J; junction bases unmatched: 0. The CDR3 is CASSLLAGGTDTQYF. The CDR3 DNA sequence: TGTGCCAGCAGCTTACTAGCGGGAGGCACAGATACGCAGTATTTT.

This rearrangement joins TRBV5-6 to TRBJ1-2, with a weak D call TRBD1 (5 bases). V was shortened by 4 bases and J by 2 bases, with 9 bases between the two germline ends. Germline loops: CDR1 SGHDT, CDR2 YYEEEE. CDR3 length: 13 residues. CDR3 sequence reads: CASSPGQNYGYTF. CDR3 nucleotides: TGTGCCAGCAGCCCCGGACAAAACTATGGCTACACCTTC.

Note on this clone: The same CDR3 can be traced to other DNA sequences in this sample. V gene TRBV6-6 combines with J gene TRBJ2-2; 9 nucleotides line up with TRBD2. This CDR3 contains 16 residues. Germline loops: CDR1 MNHNY, CDR2 SVGAGI (reference sequence). The V segment lost 6 bases and the J segment 7 bases; nucleotides outside the gene matches: 12. The CDR3 DNA reads TGTGCCAGCAGCCATTGGCGGGGGGGCCTTAGCGGGGAGCTGTTTTTT. Translating it yields CASSHWRGGLSGELFF.

The chain has TRBV11-1 and TRBJ1-2; D remains unclear. This CDR3 is built from 13 residues. Deletions cut 1 base from V and 0 bases from J, with 3 bases between. Germline CDR1 SGHAT, CDR2 FQDESV (reference sequence). CDR3 nucleotide sequence: TGTGCCAGCAGCTTAGACACTAACTATGGCTACACCTTC. It translates to CASSLDTNYGYTF.

The CDR3 protein is CASSPRGGQAYEQYF. CDR3 DNA sequence: TGCGCCAGCAGCCCCCGGGGGGGCCAGGCCTACGAGCAGTACTTC. The V and J genes are TRBV5-1 and TRBJ2-7; 8 nucleotides match TRBD2. CDR1 is SGHRS and CDR2 is YFSETQ in the germline V gene. V gave up 4 bases and J gave up 2 bases; unmatched junction bases: 8. The CDR3 spans 15 residues. The variable domain in full, completed from reference TRBV5-1 and TRBJ2-7, reads KAGVTQTPRYLIKTRGQQVTLSCSPISGHRSVSWYQQTPGQGLQFLFEYFSETQRNKGNFPGRFSGRQFSNSRSEMNVSTLELGDSALYLCASSPRGGQAYEQYFGPGTRLTVT.

The chain uses TRBV4-1 and TRBJ2-1; 11 positions match TRBD2. Germline loops: CDR1 MGHRA, CDR2 YSYEKL. With V trimmed by 3 bases and J by 7 bases, 17 bases remained unmatched. This CDR3 region has 19 residues. This chain's CDR3 is CASSHLEGIAGGPRNEQFF. The DNA for the CDR3 is TGCGCCAGCAGCCACCTCGAAGGGATAGCGGGGGGGCCAAGGAATGAGCAGTTCTTC.

V and J are TRBV7-9 and TRBJ2-7, with D possibly being TRBD1 (6 bases). Germline loops: CDR1 SEHNR, CDR2 FQNEAQ (reference sequence). This CDR3 is 16 amino acids long. V was clipped by 5 bases and J by 3 bases, with 20 bases between them. CDR3 residues: CASSKNPPGRGYEQYF. For the CDR3, the DNA is TGTGCCAGCAGCAAGAACCCCCCGGGCAGGGGCTACGAGCAGTACTTC.

J is TRBJ2-3 and V is TRBV27, with 9 positions matching TRBD2. CDR3 length equals 15 residues. The trim removed 5 bases at V and 0 bases at J, leaving 3 bases unmatched. Per the germline V gene, CDR1 is MNHEY and CDR2 is SMNVEV (reference sequence). The DNA for the CDR3 is TGTGCCAGCAGTCGCCTAGCGGGGAGCACAGATACGCAGTATTTT. The encoded protein is CASSRLAGSTDTQYF.

The chain links TRBV5-4 to TRBJ1-3; D possibly corresponds to TRBD1 (5 bases). CDR3 size: 14 residues. V shed 4 bases and J shed 4 bases, with 12 bases lying between them. CDR1 is SGHNT, CDR2 YYREEE, per germline (reference sequence). This CDR3 reads CASSVRDFGNTIYF. The CDR3 DNA reads TGTGCCAGCAGCGTCAGGGATTTCGGAAACACCATATATTTT.

This chain links TRBV27 with TRBJ1-4; the D is unclear. This CDR3 comprises 18 residues. V was cut by 2 bases and J by 0 bases, with 16 bases left in between. CDR1 is MNHEY, CDR2 SMNVEV, per germline (reference sequence). CDR3: CASSLRAAGPATNEKLFF. Written as DNA, the CDR3 is TGTGCCAGCAGTTTACGGGCAGCCGGGCCCGCAACTAATGAAAAACTGTTTTTT.

This chain joins TRBV5-6 and TRBJ1-1; D is uncertain. CDR3 length equals 12 residues. Trimming shortened V by 0 bases and J by 8 bases, and 8 bases separated the two germline ends. Germline loops: CDR1 SGHDT, CDR2 YYEEEE. CDR3 DNA sequence: TGTGCCAGCAGCTTGGACAGCCGGGAAGCTTTCTTT. Its translation is CASSLDSREAFF.

The CDR3 region is CASTSFPIAGGGDEQFF. CDR3 sequence (DNA): TGTGCCAGCACCTCATTCCCGATAGCGGGAGGGGGAGATGAGCAGTTCTTC. This chain connects TRBV7-9 to TRBJ2-1; 11 bases fit TRBD2. This CDR3 is 17 amino acids long. Germline CDR1 is SEHNR and CDR2 is FQNEAQ (reference sequence). The V gene end was trimmed by 7 bases and the J gene end by 8 bases; junction bases not matched to a gene: 16.

V is TRBV28 and J is TRBJ2-3; 11 nucleotides align to TRBD1. V dropped 5 bases and J dropped 4; count of bases not matched to a gene: 5. The CDR3 runs to 15 residues. The germline CDR1 and CDR2 sequences are MDHEN and SYDVKM. CDR3 residues: CASSRRDRGADTQYF. In DNA, the CDR3 is TGTGCCAGCAGTCGCCGGGACAGGGGGGCAGATACGCAGTATTTT.

This chain connects TRBV7-3 to TRBJ2-3; no clear D gene. This CDR3 comprises 15 residues. Trimming took off 2 bases at V and 3 bases at J, with 12 bases between the two ends. Germline assignment: CDR1 SGHTA and CDR2 FQGTGA. CDR3 in amino acids: CASSLGAELTDTQYF. In nucleotides, the CDR3 is TGTGCCAGCAGCTTAGGTGCTGAACTTACAGATACGCAGTATTTT.

The chain is built from TRBV6-6 and TRBJ1-1; D is ambiguous. Germline V gene sequence: CDR1 MNHNY, CDR2 SVGAGI (reference sequence). CDR3 length equals 12 residues. The V and J ends lost 5 bases and 1 base respectively, with 5 bases between them. Here the CDR3 reads CASSVRNTEAFF. In DNA form, the CDR3 reads TGTGCCAGCAGTGTTCGGAACACTGAAGCTTTCTTT.

The chain links TRBV12-5 to TRBJ2-1; maybe TRBD2 (5 bases). V lost 0 bases and J lost 7, with 16 bases in between. CDR3 length equals 16 residues. The germline V gene encodes CDR1 LGHNT and CDR2 FRNRAP. The CDR3 DNA is TGTGCTAGTGGTTTGGTACAGAGGGCCGGATGGAATGAGCAGTTCTTC. It is translated as CASGLVQRAGWNEQFF.

Points on this clone: Other DNA sequences from this sample encode an identical CDR3 as well. The chain recombines TRBV7-3 with TRBJ2-2, with D perhaps TRBD2 (7 bases). Deletions cut 5 bases from V and 6 bases from J, with 22 bases between. Germline CDR1 reads SGHTA; CDR2 reads FQGTGA. The CDR3 is 17 residues long. The CDR3 sequence: CASSRRGGIEDAGELFF. CDR3 DNA sequence: TGTGCCAGCAGCCGAAGGGGGGGGATAGAGGACGCCGGGGAGCTGTTTTTT.

The V gene is TRBV12-5, the J gene TRBJ2-5; D gene unclear. The assigned J gene may be wrong: the sequence end matches TRBJ2-7 better. CDR3 length: 18 residues. Germline-derived CDR1 and CDR2 are LGHNT and FRNRAP. As DNA, the CDR3 is TGTGCTAGTGGTTTGGTACAAAGCCTGAACACGGCAGTAGACGAGCAGTACTTC. Translation: CASGLVQSLNTAVDEQYF.

The chain uses TRBV27 and TRBJ2-7; D is possibly TRBD2 (6 bases). Germline V lookup: CDR1 MNHEY, CDR2 SMNVEV (reference sequence). CDR3 length equals 16 residues. V was shortened by 3 bases and J by 6 bases, with 21 bases between the two germline ends. CDR3 sequence reads: CASSFSSARSRAEQYF. In nucleotides, the CDR3 is TGTGCCAGCAGTTTCTCTAGCGCGAGGTCCCGCGCCGAGCAGTACTTC.

The chain carries TRBV11-2 and TRBJ1-1; D is perhaps TRBD1 (5 bases). The CDR3 loop spans 14 amino acids. Trimming removed 8 bases at V and 3 bases at J, with 16 bases between. Germline assignment: CDR1 SGHAT and CDR2 FQNNGV. The DNA for the CDR3 is TGTGCCAGCCGTAGAGGGGCGAAGCACACTGAAGCTTTCTTT. It specifies CASRRGAKHTEAFF.

The chain recombines TRBV7-6 with TRBJ2-3; 9 bases are shared with TRBD2. Germline V gene lookup returns CDR1 SGHVS and CDR2 FNYEAQ. The J segment lost 2 bases and the V segment lost 1 base, leaving 10 bases of the junction unmatched. CDR3 size: 18 residues. CDR3 amino acids: CASSLGGAGGPVTDTQYF. The CDR3 DNA sequence: TGTGCCAGCAGCTTAGGAGGTGCGGGAGGGCCAGTCACAGATACGCAGTATTTT.

The chain uses TRBV2 and TRBJ2-1; D is uncertain. V lost 4 bases and J 15 bases, leaving 13 bases between the germline ends. The CDR3 is 11 amino acids. CDR1 SNHLY and CDR2 FYNNEI come from the germline V gene. The CDR3 here is CASSALGYTFF. In DNA, the CDR3 is TGTGCCAGCAGTGCTTTAGGGTACACGTTCTTC.

J is TRBJ1-5 and V is TRBV21-1. TRBV21-1 is a pseudogene segment. CDR3 length: 17 residues. CDR3 amino acids: CASRLPLATWHHQPQHF. The CDR3 DNA sequence: TGTGCCAGCAGACTACCGTTAGCTACTTGGCATCATCAGCCCCAGCATTTT.